This TCR beta chain was captured in a study of blood T cell repertoires in COVID-19. Study-level information: Material from acute and convalescent COVID-19 was sourced from the United States, Italy and Spain.

The CDR3 loop spans 15 amino acids. Germline V gene sequence: CDR1 LNHNV, CDR2 YYDKDF (reference sequence). J lost 0 bases, V lost 9 bases, and 6 bases had no gene match. Authors' processing steps: Reference gene primers were amplified, and this amplification served to estimate nucleated cell counts. Method: immunoSEQ multiplex PCR; TCRdb's copy keeps in-frame clones and lacks some. That table supplies the V and J calls and clone size; D and trimming were determined from the DNA. Altogether 500,000 to 600,000 clones are present, approximately 91% being singletons, with the ten largest covering around 8%. This clone was detected once.

The chain employs TRBV15 and TRBJ1-4, with 8 bases that match TRBD1. This receptor was identified in a woman between 45 and 65 years old with COVID-19, enrolled during active disease. The sample taken for sequencing was peripheral blood. The CDR3 sequence: CATTQGAPTNEKLFF. The CDR3 nucleotides read TGTGCCACTACCCAGGGGGCCCCAACTAATGAAAAACTGTTTTTT.